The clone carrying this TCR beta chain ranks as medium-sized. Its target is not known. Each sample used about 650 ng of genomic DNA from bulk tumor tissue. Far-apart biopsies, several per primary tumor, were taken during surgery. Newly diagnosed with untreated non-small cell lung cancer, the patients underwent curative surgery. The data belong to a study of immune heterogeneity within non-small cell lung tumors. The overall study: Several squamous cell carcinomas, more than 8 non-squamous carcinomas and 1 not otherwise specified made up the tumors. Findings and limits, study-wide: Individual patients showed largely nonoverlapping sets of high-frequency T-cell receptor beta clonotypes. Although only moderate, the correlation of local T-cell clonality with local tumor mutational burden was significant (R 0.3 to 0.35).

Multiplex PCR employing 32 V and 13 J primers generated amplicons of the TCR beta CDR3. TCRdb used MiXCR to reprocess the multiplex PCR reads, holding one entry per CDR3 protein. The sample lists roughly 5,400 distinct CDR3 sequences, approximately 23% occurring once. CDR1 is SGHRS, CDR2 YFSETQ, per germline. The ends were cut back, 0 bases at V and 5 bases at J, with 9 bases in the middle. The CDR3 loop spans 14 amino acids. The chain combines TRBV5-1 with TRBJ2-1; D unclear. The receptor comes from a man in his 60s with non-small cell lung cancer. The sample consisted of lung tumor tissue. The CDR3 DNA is TGCGCCAGCAGCTTGGATCTGAGGAACAATGAGCAGTTCTTC. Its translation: CASSLDLRNNEQFF. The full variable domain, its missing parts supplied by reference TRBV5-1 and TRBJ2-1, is KAGVTQTPRYLIKTRGQQVTLSCSPISGHRSVSWYQQTPGQGLQFLFEYFSETQRNKGNFPGRFSGRQFSNSRSEMNVSTLELGDSALYLCASSLDLRNNEQFFGPGTRLTVL.